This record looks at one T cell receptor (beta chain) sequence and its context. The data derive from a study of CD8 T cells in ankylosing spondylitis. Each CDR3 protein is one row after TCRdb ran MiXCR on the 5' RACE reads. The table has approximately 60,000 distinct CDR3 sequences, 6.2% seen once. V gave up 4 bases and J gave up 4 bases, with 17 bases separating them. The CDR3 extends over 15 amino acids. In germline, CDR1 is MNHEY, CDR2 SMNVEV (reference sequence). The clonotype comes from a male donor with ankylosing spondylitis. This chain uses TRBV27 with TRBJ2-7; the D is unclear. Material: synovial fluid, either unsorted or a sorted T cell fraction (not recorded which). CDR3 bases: TGTGCCAGCAGTTCCAGTAGCCCCGCTGGGTACGAGCAGTACTTC. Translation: CASSSSSPAGYEQYF.